This T cell receptor beta chain comes out of a study of shared clonotypes between healthy human individuals. The CDR3 is made up of 15 amino acids. The germline gives CDR1 MDHEN, CDR2 SYDVKM. V was shortened by 6 bases and J by 5 bases, with 19 bases between the two germline ends. Here immunoSEQ multiplex PCR was the method, and the copy in TCRdb shows in-frame clones only, minus some. The sample holds 2 million to 2.5 million clones; 85% to 95% are singletons and the top ten take about 0.39%. Input material: naive CD4+ T cells from PBMCs. Specified subset: CD45RA+ positively selected. This receptor was identified in a young man in good health. Some clones in this sample may be carry-over from other donors' samples. V is TRBV28 and J is TRBJ2-5, with a tentative D call TRBD2 (6 bases). The CDR3 nucleotides read TGTGCCAGCAGCCCCCCCGGGAGTCGGTGGGAGACCCAGTACTTC. Translation: CASSPPGSRWETQYF.